Listed below are T cell receptor beta chains from one sample, sequenced in a study of blood T cell dynamics during melanoma immunotherapy. Generated by immunoSEQ multiplex PCR, the TCRdb table keeps only in-frame clones and is missing some. This table has about 7,800 clones, roughly 87% appearing once. Source: blood, taken from a patient treated with checkpoint blockade. These receptor sequences come from a human donor with melanoma. The CDR3 runs from the conserved cysteine through the conserved F or W. Fields, in order: J gene, D gene, V gene, clone size, CDR3 DNA, CDR3 protein. A D gene is named only where the DNA matches it firmly. Expanded clones get a size class; other rows say once, few or many, or leave the size out.

TRBJ1-1	.	TRBV29-1	.	TGCAGCGTTGCAGGGGCCTTTGAAGCTTTCTTT	CSVAGAFEAFF
TRBJ2-1	TRBD2	TRBV29-1	.	TGCAGCGGGAGCAGGGCGGGAGCTCGGGAGCAGTTCTTC	CSGSRAGAREQFF
TRBJ2-3	.	TRBV7-8	.	TGTGCCAGCAGCTTAGCTCGGTGGCCCGGCACAGATACGCAGTATTTT	CASSLARWPGTDTQYF
TRBJ2-1	.	TRBV19	.	TGTGCCAGTGTGGGCGGGAACTCCTACAATGAGCAGTTCTTC	CASVGGNSYNEQFF
TRBJ2-6	.	TRBV14	.	TGTGCCAGCAGCTGGGGAACTGGGGCCAACGTCCTGACTTTC	CASSWGTGANVLTF
TRBJ1-6	.	TRBV25-1	few	TGTGCCAGCAGTGAAGTAGGGAATTCACCCCTCCACTTT	CASSEVGNSPLHF
TRBJ1-6	.	TRBV11-3	.	TGTGCCAGCAGCTTAACAGCAGCCACACCCCTCCACTTT	CASSLTAATPLHF
TRBJ1-1	.	TRBV6-5	few	TGTGCCAGCAGTTACTCGAATTGGGGCCCGGGGACTGAAGCTTTCTTT	CASSYSNWGPGTEAFF
TRBJ2-1	.	TRBV4-3	.	TGCGCCAGCAGCCAAGACGGGAGCTCCTACAATGAGCAGTTCTTC	CASSQDGSSYNEQFF
TRBJ2-2	TRBD2	TRBV7-2	.	TGTGCCAGCAGCCCTCGGGAGGTCGGGGAGCTGTTTTTT	CASSPREVGELFF
TRBJ1-1	.	TRBV19	.	TGTGCCAGTAGTGAAGACAGGAGAAACACTGAAGCTTTCTTT	CASSEDRRNTEAFF
TRBJ2-7	.	TRBV11-2	.	TGTGCCAGCAGCTTAGGTCTCGAGCAGTACTTC	CASSLGLEQYF
TRBJ1-1	TRBD1	TRBV18	.	TGTGCCAGCTCAGGGACAGGGGGTGAAGCTTTCTTT	CASSGTGGEAFF
TRBJ1-2	TRBD1	TRBV28	.	TGTGCCAGCAGTTTGACAGGGGAGGGTAACTATGGCTACACCTTC	CASSLTGEGNYGYTF
TRBJ2-7	TRBD1	TRBV28	.	TGTGCCAGCAGAGAAGGGACAGGTTTGGGGGAGCAGTACTTC	CASREGTGLGEQYF
TRBJ2-1	.	TRBV9	.	TGTGCCAGCAGCGTAGGGGATGAGCAGTTCTTC	CASSVGDEQFF
TRBJ2-2	TRBD2	TRBV7-3	.	TGTGCCAGCAGCCCCGGGGCTAGCGGGACGGACACCGGGGAGCTGTTTTTT	CASSPGASGTDTGELFF
TRBJ2-1	TRBD2	TRBV5-1	.	TGCGCCAGCAGCTTGTCTGGCGGGAGGTACAATGAGCAGTTCTTC	CASSLSGGRYNEQFF
TRBJ2-3	.	TRBV7-9	.	TGTGCCAGCAGCGAGGCAGGGGGCACAGATACGCAGTATTTT	CASSEAGGTDTQYF
TRBJ2-1	TRBD2	TRBV28	.	TGTGCCAGCAGCCCCCCCGCGGGAGGGCCCTACAATGAGCAGTTCTTC	CASSPPAGGPYNEQFF
TRBJ2-1	.	TRBV15	.	TGTGCCACCAGCAGAGATCGGCTCAGGGGCAATGAGCAGTTCTTC	CATSRDRLRGNEQFF
TRBJ2-5	TRBD2	TRBV5-8	once	TGTGCCAGCAGCTTTCTAGCGGGAGTGGGAGAAGAGACCCAGTACTTC	CASSFLAGVGEETQYF
TRBJ2-1	TRBD1	TRBV5-4	.	TGTGCCAGCAGCCCCCCCCCGACAGGGAACAATGAGCAGTTCTTC	CASSPPPTGNNEQFF
TRBJ1-6	.	TRBV10-3	.	TGTGCCATCAGCCCGGACAGTAATAATTCACCCCTCCACTTT	CAISPDSNNSPLHF
TRBJ1-1	.	TRBV28	.	TGTGCCAGCAGGGGGACGGGATCGGGTGGGGCTTTCTTT	CASRGTGSGGAFF
TRBJ2-7	.	TRBV2	once	TGTGCCAGCAGAGGGGGGCGGGGTCCCTACGAGCAGTACTTC	CASRGGRGPYEQYF